The 15 T cell receptor beta chains given below trace back to one sample, sequenced in a study of cytomegalovirus exposure and HLA in healthy donors. TCRdb's copy holds only in-frame clones and misses some; the assay was immunoSEQ multiplex PCR. The table records some 130,000 clones, 89% of them present only once. Specimen: PBMCs. All receptors come from a woman younger than 35 in good health and CMV-seronegative.

V usage is TRBV5-1 and J usage is TRBJ2-1; 10 bases map to TRBD1. In germline, CDR1 is SGHRS, CDR2 YFSETQ. V lost 6 bases, J lost 8 bases, and 11 bases stayed unmatched. The CDR3 has 15 residues. CDR3 amino acids: CASIHRDRGGHEQFF. The CDR3 bases are TGCGCCAGCATCCACCGGGACAGGGGTGGTCATGAGCAGTTCTTC. The variable domain in full, with the rest retrieved from reference TRBV5-1 and TRBJ2-1, is KAGVTQTPRYLIKTRGQQVTLSCSPISGHRSVSWYQQTPGQGLQFLFEYFSETQRNKGNFPGRFSGRQFSNSRSEMNVSTLELGDSALYLCASIHRDRGGHEQFFGPGTRLTVL.

J is TRBJ1-1 and V is TRBV10-3; 7 bases are shared with TRBD1. V lost 4 bases and J lost 0; bases outside the gene matches: 2. This CDR3 contains 14 residues. Germline assignment: CDR1 ENHRY and CDR2 SYGVKD. CDR3 protein: CAISGTGVNTEAFF. CDR3 coding DNA: TGTGCCATCAGTGGGACAGGTGTGAACACTGAAGCTTTCTTT.

The rearrangement joins TRBV7-6 to TRBJ2-1; D might be TRBD1 (5 bases). V was trimmed by 4 bases and J by 2 bases, leaving 15 bases between them. This CDR3 has 16 residues. Germline assignment: CDR1 SGHVS and CDR2 FNYEAQ. The CDR3 nucleotides are TGTGCCAGCAGCTCACTTAGGGGAACGGCCTACAATGAGCAGTTCTTC. This codes for CASSSLRGTAYNEQFF.

V is TRBV6-5 and J is TRBJ1-5; D perhaps matches TRBD1 (6 bases). Germline CDR1 is MNHEY and CDR2 is SVGAGI. Trimming took off 0 bases at V and 1 base at J, with 7 bases between the two ends. This CDR3 spans 15 amino acids. The CDR3 spells CASSYSTGSNQPQHF. As DNA, the CDR3 is TGTGCCAGCAGTTACTCGACAGGAAGCAATCAGCCCCAGCATTTT.

The chain combines TRBV7-9 with TRBJ2-1; D remains ambiguous. V lost 4 bases, J lost 0 bases, and 13 bases lay in between. Germline values: CDR1 SEHNR, CDR2 FQNEAQ (reference sequence). There are 16 residues in the CDR3. CDR3 sequence: CASSSNIPSSYNEQFF. CDR3 sequence (DNA): TGTGCCAGCAGCTCCAATATCCCGAGCTCCTACAATGAGCAGTTCTTC.

The CDR3 DNA reads as TGTGCCAGCAGCTTGGGGGGTCAATCCCCGTCCCAGCATTTT. Translated, it gives CASSLGGQSPSQHF. The chain employs TRBV7-9 and TRBJ1-5; D perhaps matches TRBD1 (5 bases). The CDR3 totals 14 residues. Germline-derived CDR1 and CDR2 are SEHNR and FQNEAQ (reference sequence). Between the trimmed V and J ends, which lost 3 bases and 11 bases, there was a span of 17 bases.

The genes are TRBV19 and TRBJ1-1, with D possibly being TRBD1 (6 bases). Deletions cut 6 bases from V and 6 bases from J, with 11 bases between. Germline V lookup: CDR1 LNHDA, CDR2 SQIVND (reference sequence). This CDR3 is 12 amino acids long. CDR3 loop: CASRLQGAEAFF. CDR3 in DNA: TGTGCCAGTAGATTACAGGGAGCTGAAGCTTTCTTT.

The V gene is TRBV6-5, the J gene TRBJ2-5, with 8 nucleotides matching TRBD2. Germline assignment: CDR1 MNHEY and CDR2 SVGAGI. Germline trimming cut 7 bases from V and 4 bases from J; bases unmatched to any gene: 5. The CDR3 is 13 residues long. The CDR3 sequence: CASTPGGLETQYF. CDR3 sequence (DNA): TGTGCCAGCACCCCGGGGGGGTTAGAGACCCAGTACTTC.

The rearrangement joins TRBV9 to TRBJ2-1, with D maybe TRBD2 (6 bases). V was cut by 2 bases and J by 2 bases, with 14 bases left in between. The CDR3 consists of 16 residues. The germline CDR1 and CDR2 sequences are SGDLS and YYNGEE. In DNA form, the CDR3 reads TGTGCCAGCAGCGTCCCGACTAGTTCTACCTACAATGAGCAGTTCTTC. Protein sequence: CASSVPTSSTYNEQFF.

The V and J genes are TRBV11-2 and TRBJ1-2; D call uncertain. V lost 3 bases and J lost 5, with 7 bases in between. Germline CDR1 reads SGHAT; CDR2 reads FQNNGV. CDR3 length: 12 amino acids. CDR3 sequence: CASSFDIYGYTF. The CDR3 DNA reads as TGTGCCAGCAGCTTCGACATTTATGGCTACACCTTC.

The J gene is TRBJ1-5, the V gene TRBV5-1, with D possibly being TRBD1 (5 bases). Trimming cost V 4 bases and J 3 bases, with 11 bases left between them. Germline loops: CDR1 SGHRS, CDR2 YFSETQ. The CDR3 is 14 amino acids. The chain's CDR3 is CASSPDMPNQPQHF. In DNA, the CDR3 is TGCGCCAGCAGCCCGGACATGCCCAATCAGCCCCAGCATTTT. Full variable domain (remainder filled in from reference TRBV5-1 and TRBJ1-5): KAGVTQTPRYLIKTRGQQVTLSCSPISGHRSVSWYQQTPGQGLQFLFEYFSETQRNKGNFPGRFSGRQFSNSRSEMNVSTLELGDSALYLCASSPDMPNQPQHFGDGTRLSIL.

The chain employs TRBV6-1 and TRBJ2-4, with a weak D call TRBD2 (6 bases). The germline V gene encodes CDR1 MNHNS and CDR2 SASEGT. The CDR3 extends over 14 amino acids. V was trimmed by 7 bases and J by 5 bases, leaving 15 bases between them. CDR3 sequence: CASTVITSQNIQYF. In DNA form, the CDR3 reads TGTGCCAGCACGGTAATTACTAGCCAAAACATTCAGTACTTC.

This chain uses TRBV2 with TRBJ1-6; TRBD1 is a possible D gene (6 bases). The ends were cut back, 4 bases at V and 6 bases at J, with 10 bases in the middle. This CDR3 contains 14 residues. Per germline, CDR1 SNHLY and CDR2 FYNNEI. The CDR3 sequence: CASSVNRVNSPLHF. The CDR3 coding sequence is TGTGCCAGCAGTGTAAACAGGGTTAATTCACCCCTCCACTTT.

V usage is TRBV2 and J usage is TRBJ1-1; D might be TRBD1 (5 bases). V shed 4 bases and J shed 2 bases, with 8 bases lying between them. Germline CDR1 reads SNHLY; CDR2 reads FYNNEI. CDR3 length: 13 amino acids. CDR3 sequence (DNA): TGTGCCAGCAGTGCTCAGGGTAACACTGAAGCTTTCTTT. It translates to CASSAQGNTEAFF.

The chain has TRBV18 and TRBJ2-5; TRBD1 is a possible D gene (5 bases). The V gene lost 5 bases and the J gene lost 6 bases, with 22 bases spanning the gap. The CDR3 consists of 16 residues. CDR1 is KGHSH, CDR2 LQKENI, per germline. CDR3 nucleotide sequence: TGTGCCAGCTCAGCCCTCGTTAGGGGTAGTTTCCAGACCCAGTACTTC. Its protein product is CASSALVRGSFQTQYF.